This T cell receptor beta chain came from a study of graft-versus-host responses after intestinal transplantation. As for the study in general: As for transplant type, recipients had multivisceral, liver-intestinal, or isolated intestinal grafts. Each recipient received anti-thymocyte globulin induction, then tacrolimus and steroids for approximately three years.

As regards this clone: Its antigen is as yet unknown.

Using immunoSEQ multiplex PCR, the repertoire was profiled, and TCRdb retains in-frame clones only, with some absent. The table shows approximately 94,000 clones, with less than 90% occurring only once. Germline V gene lookup returns CDR1 MRHNA and CDR2 SNTAGT. The V and J ends lost 3 bases and 9 bases, in that order; junction bases with no gene match: 4. The CDR3 consists of 14 residues. This TCR was sampled from a human donor who was the organ donor for an intestinal transplant. The J gene is TRBJ1-6, the V gene TRBV6-4; 8 positions agree with TRBD1. This sample comprised unstimulated CD4+ T cells sorted from spleen or lymph node cells, obtained before transplant. CDR3 sequence reads: CASSEVTGVSPLHF. The CDR3 DNA is TGTGCCAGCAGTGAAGTGACAGGGGTTTCACCCCTCCACTTT.